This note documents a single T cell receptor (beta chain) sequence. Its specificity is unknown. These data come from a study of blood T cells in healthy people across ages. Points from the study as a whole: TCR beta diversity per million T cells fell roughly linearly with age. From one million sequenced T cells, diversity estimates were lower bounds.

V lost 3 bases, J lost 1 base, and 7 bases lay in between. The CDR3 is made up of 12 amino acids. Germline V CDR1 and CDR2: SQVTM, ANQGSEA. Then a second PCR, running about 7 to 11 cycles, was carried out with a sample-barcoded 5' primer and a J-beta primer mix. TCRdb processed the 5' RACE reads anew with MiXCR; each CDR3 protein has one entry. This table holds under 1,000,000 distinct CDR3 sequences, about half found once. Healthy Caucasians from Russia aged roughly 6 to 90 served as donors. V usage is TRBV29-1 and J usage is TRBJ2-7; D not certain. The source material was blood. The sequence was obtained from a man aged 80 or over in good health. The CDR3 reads CSVEVRSYEQYF. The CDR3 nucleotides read TGCAGCGTTGAGGTCAGATCCTACGAGCAGTACTTC.